Listed below are T cell receptor beta chains from one sample, sequenced in a study of shared T cell receptors in the human thymus. Repertoires were generated with immunoSEQ multiplex PCR, while TCRdb's copy carries only in-frame clones and drops some. This sample has over 450,000 clones, with roughly 74% found just once. These data also featured in a second study, about human thymus T cells.

Sequences were obtained from thymocytes. Receptors were obtained from a boy younger than two with a congenital heart defect. Both conserved end residues are part of each CDR3.

v_call: TRBV19; j_call: TRBJ2-7; cdr3_aa: CASSGRKYEQYF
v_call: TRBV2; j_call: TRBJ2-1; cdr3_aa: CASIDLAAYNEQFF
v_call: TRBV25-1; j_call: TRBJ2-7; cdr3_aa: CASSGGTGVSYEQYF
v_call: TRBV4-3; j_call: TRBJ2-2; cdr3_aa: CASSRSEGLTGELFF
v_call: TRBV11-1; j_call: TRBJ2-7; cdr3_aa: CASSLIAGGLSEQYF
v_call: TRBV6-6; j_call: TRBJ1-5; cdr3_aa: CASSSADSNQPQHF
v_call: TRBV28; j_call: TRBJ2-2; cdr3_aa: CASRTHRQGKGTGELFF
v_call: TRBV14; j_call: TRBJ1-2; cdr3_aa: CASSPSPGGGYTF
v_call: TRBV1; j_call: TRBJ2-7; cdr3_aa: CTSSQETSALPYEQYF
v_call: TRBV4-3; j_call: TRBJ1-1; cdr3_aa: CASSQERGSGNTEAFF
v_call: TRBV30; j_call: TRBJ1-3; cdr3_aa: CAWSEGRGGNTIYF
v_call: TRBV4-3; j_call: TRBJ2-7; cdr3_aa: CASSQGIRGLATYEQYF
v_call: TRBV9; j_call: TRBJ2-3; cdr3_aa: CASSVVGGRATDTQYF
v_call: TRBV21-1; j_call: TRBJ2-7; cdr3_aa: CASSKSQGDEQYF
v_call: TRBV12-5; j_call: TRBJ2-5; cdr3_aa: CASGLATSGGNRGTQYF
v_call: TRBV19; j_call: TRBJ1-5; cdr3_aa: CASKSRGNQNQPQHF